This TCR beta chain comes out of a study of molecular identifiers for immune sequencing clone quantification. As previously described, bulk TCR libraries were made using listed TCR primers. From the PCR reads, TCRdb called clonotypes with MiXCR, one entry per CDR3 protein. The sample includes more than 450,000 distinct CDR3 sequences, about 26% of them seen just once. This clonotype was found a few times. No antigen is known for it. Whole-study results and caveats: In cases of identical TCR molecules sharing a barcode, highly expanded clone sizes could be underestimated.

Using a CD8+CD4-CCR7+CD45RA+ phenotype, naive CD8 T cells were sorted. This clonotype was obtained from a human donor in good health. Some libraries in this study had Jurkat cell RNA spiked in. The sequencing input was naive CD8+ T cells from blood, with Jurkat cell RNA spiked in. As to subset: FACS-sorted CD8+CD4-CCR7+CD45RA+ naive T cells.

In DNA, the CDR3 is TGTGCCAGCAGTTACTCTGGGGAGTCTCTGGGAAACACCATATATTTT. The encoded protein is CASSYSGESLGNTIYF. This chain uses TRBV6-5 with TRBJ1-3; D uncertain. The CDR3 is 16 amino acids. V was pared by 0 bases and J by 4 bases, with 13 bases between. CDR1 and CDR2 (germline): MNHEY, SVGAGI.